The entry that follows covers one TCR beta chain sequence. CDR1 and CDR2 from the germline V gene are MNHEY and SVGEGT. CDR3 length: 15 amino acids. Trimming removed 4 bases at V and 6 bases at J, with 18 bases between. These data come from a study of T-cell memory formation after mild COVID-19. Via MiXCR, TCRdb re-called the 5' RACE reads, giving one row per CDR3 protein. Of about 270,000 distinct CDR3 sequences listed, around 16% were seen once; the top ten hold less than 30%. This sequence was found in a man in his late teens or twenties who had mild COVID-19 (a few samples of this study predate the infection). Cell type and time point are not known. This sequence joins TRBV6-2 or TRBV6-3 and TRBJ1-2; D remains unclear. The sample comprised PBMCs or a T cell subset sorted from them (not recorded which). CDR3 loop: CASSFADFSRDGYTF. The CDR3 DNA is TGTGCCAGCAGTTTCGCGGACTTCTCCCGGGATGGCTACACCTTC.